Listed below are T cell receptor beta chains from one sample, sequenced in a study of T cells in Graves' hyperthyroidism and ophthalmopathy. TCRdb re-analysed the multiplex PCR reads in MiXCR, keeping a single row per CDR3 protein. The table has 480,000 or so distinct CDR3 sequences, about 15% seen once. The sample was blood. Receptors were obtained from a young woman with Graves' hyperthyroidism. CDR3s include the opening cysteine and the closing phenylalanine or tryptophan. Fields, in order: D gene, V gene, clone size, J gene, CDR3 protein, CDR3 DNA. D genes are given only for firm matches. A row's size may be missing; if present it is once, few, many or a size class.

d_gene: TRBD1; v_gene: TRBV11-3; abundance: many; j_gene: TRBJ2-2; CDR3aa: CASIPQGSTGELFF; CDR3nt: TGTGCCAGCATCCCACAGGGGAGCACCGGGGAGCTGTTTTTT
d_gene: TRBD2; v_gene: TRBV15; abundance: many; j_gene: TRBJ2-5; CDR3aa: CATSREGRAETQYF; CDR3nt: TGTGCCACCAGCAGAGAAGGGAGGGCGGAGACCCAGTACTTC
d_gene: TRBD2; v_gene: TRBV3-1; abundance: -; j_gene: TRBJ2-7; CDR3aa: CASIRPLSGTHYEQYF; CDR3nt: TGTGCCAGCATCCGACCACTTAGCGGGACTCATTACGAGCAGTACTTC
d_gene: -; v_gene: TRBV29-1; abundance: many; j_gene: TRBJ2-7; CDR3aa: CSVGDRYYEQYF; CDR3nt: TGCAGCGTAGGGGACCGATACTACGAGCAGTACTTC
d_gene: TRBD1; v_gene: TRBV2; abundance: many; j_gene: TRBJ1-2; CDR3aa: CASSDRQGFYGYTF; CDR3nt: TGTGCCAGCAGTGATAGACAGGGGTTCTATGGCTACACCTTC
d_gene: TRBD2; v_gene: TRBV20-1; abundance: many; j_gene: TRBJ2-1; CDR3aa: CSARPPGLAVNNEQFF; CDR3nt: TGCAGTGCTAGACCACCTGGACTAGCGGTAAACAATGAGCAGTTCTTC
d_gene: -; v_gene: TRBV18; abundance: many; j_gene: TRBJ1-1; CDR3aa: CASSPMEKNTEAFF; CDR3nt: TGTGCCAGCTCACCAATGGAAAAGAACACTGAAGCTTTCTTT
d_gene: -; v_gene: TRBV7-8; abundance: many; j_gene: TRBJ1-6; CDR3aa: CASSLSRFGSPLHF; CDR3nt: TGTGCCAGCAGCTTATCTCGATTTGGGTCACCCCTCCACTTT
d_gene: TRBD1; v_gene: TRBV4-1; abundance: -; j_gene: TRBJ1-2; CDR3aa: CATSANQRTGSAGYTF; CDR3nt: TGCGCCACCTCAGCGAACCAAAGGACAGGGAGTGCTGGCTACACCTTC
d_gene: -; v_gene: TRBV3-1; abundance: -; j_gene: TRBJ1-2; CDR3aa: CASSQDRALGGYTF; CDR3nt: TGTGCCAGCAGCCAAGATAGGGCCTTAGGGGGCTACACCTTC
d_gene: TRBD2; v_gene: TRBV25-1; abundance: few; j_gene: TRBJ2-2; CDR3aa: CASSEAGLTSGSGGELFF; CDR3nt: TGTGCCAGCAGTGAAGCAGGTCTGACTAGCGGGAGTGGCGGGGAGCTGTTTTTT
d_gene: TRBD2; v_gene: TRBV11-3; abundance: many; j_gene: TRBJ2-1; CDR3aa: CASSSGLAADNEQFF; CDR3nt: TGTGCCAGCAGCTCGGGACTAGCGGCAGATAATGAGCAGTTCTTC
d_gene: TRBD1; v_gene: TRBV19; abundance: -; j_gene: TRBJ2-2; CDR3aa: CATRDRADTGELFF; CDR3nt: TGTGCCACTAGGGACAGGGCGGACACCGGGGAGCTGTTTTTT
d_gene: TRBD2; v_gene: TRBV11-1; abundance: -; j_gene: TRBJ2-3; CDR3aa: CASSTGSGRVDTQYF; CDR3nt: TGCGCCAGCAGCACTGGGAGCGGGAGGGTTGATACGCAGTATTTT
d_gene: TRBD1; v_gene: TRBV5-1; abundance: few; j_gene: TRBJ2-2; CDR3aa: CASRYKTGEYRSTGELFF; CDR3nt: TGCGCCAGCCGTTATAAGACAGGGGAGTATAGGAGCACCGGGGAGCTGTTTTTT
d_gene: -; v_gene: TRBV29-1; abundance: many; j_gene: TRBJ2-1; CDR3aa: CSLEKTGSYNEQFF; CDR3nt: TGCAGCTTGGAGAAGACAGGCTCCTACAATGAGCAGTTCTTC
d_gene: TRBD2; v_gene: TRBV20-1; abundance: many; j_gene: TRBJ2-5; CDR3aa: CSARDLVLAGGQETQYF; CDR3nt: TGCAGTGCTAGAGATCTCGTTCTAGCGGGAGGGCAAGAGACCCAGTACTTC
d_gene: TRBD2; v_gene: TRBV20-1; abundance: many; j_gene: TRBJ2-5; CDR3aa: CSARRGLAGGETQYF; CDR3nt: TGCAGTGCTAGAAGGGGACTAGCGGGAGGGGAGACCCAGTACTTC
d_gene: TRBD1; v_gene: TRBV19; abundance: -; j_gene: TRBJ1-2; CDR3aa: CASSPRDRNYGYTF; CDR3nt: TGTGCCAGTAGTCCTAGGGACAGAAACTATGGCTACACCTTC
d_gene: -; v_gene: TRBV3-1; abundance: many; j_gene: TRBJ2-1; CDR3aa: CASSQGLRMSSYNEQFF; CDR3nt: TGTGCCAGCAGCCAAGGGTTGAGGATGAGCTCCTACAATGAGCAGTTCTTC
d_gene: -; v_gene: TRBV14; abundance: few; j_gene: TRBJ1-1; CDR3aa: CASSRRTGYGTEAFF; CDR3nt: TGTGCCAGTTCTAGACGAACGGGGTACGGCACTGAAGCTTTCTTT
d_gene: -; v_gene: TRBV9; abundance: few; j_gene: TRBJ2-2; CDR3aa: CASARGDSGPTGELFF; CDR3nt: TGTGCCAGCGCCCGCGGGGACTCAGGACCTACCGGGGAGCTGTTTTTT
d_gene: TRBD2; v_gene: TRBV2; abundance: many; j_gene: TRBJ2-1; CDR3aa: CASSLLAGVTYNEQFF; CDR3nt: TGTGCCAGCAGTCTCTTAGCGGGAGTAACCTACAATGAGCAGTTCTTC
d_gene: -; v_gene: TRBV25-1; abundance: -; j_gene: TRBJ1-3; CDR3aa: CASSARGRDMNTIYF; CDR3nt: TGTGCCAGCAGTGCGAGGGGACGAGATATGAACACCATATATTTT
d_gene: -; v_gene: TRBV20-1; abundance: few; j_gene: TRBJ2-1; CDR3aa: CSARSASSYNEQFF; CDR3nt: TGCAGTGCTAGGTCGGCTAGCTCCTACAATGAGCAGTTCTTC
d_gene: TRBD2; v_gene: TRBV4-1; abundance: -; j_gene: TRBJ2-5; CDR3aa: CASSQGLIGRGETQYF; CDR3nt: TGCGCCAGCAGCCAAGGCCTCATCGGGAGGGGAGAGACCCAGTACTTC
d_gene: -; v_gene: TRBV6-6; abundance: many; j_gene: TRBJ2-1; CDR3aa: CASSYLSASVYNEQFF; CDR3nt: TGTGCCAGCAGTTACCTTTCGGCTAGCGTTTACAATGAGCAGTTCTTC
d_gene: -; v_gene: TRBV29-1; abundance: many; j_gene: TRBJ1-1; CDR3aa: CSALQGLVTEAFF; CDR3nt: TGCAGCGCCTTACAGGGACTGGTCACTGAAGCTTTCTTT
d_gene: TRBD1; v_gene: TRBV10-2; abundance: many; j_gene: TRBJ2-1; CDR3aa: CASRSDRETEQFF; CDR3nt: TGCGCCAGCAGGTCAGACAGGGAAACTGAGCAGTTCTTC